This TCR beta chain comes out of a study of blood T cell repertoires in COVID-19. Study-level background: Whether acute or convalescent, the COVID-19 samples came from the United States, Italy and Spain. Sources were T cells, B-cell-depleted T cells, or PBMCs; the material itself was cDNA or gDNA.

Per the original methods: The authors estimated nucleated cell counts from reference gene primer amplification. Libraries were prepared by immunoSEQ multiplex PCR; TCRdb keeps only in-frame clonotypes and omits some of them. V, J and clone size derive from that table, while D and trimming were established from the DNA sequence. The data contain roughly 110,000 clones, over 80% of them singletons. V was pared by 7 bases and J by 5 bases, with 2 bases of the junction left unmatched. This CDR3 contains 12 residues. From germline, CDR1 is ENHRY and CDR2 SYGVKD. Sequencing was carried out using peripheral blood. This rearrangement joins TRBV10-3 to TRBJ2-1; 7 nucleotides agree with TRBD2. The clonotype was recovered from a woman between 70 and 85 years old with acute or convalescent COVID-19. The CDR3 DNA reads TGTGCCATCATCGGGGGGAACAATGAGCAGTTCTTC. Protein: CAIIGGNNEQFF.